A selection of T cell receptor beta chains follows, all from one sample in a study of shared clonotypes between healthy human individuals. The protocol was immunoSEQ multiplex PCR, while the TCRdb copy is restricted to in-frame clones and leaves out a portion. The sample carries approximately 2,200,000 clones, roughly 91% recorded once. The sample consisted of naive CD8+ T cells from PBMCs. These receptors all come from a man aged 18-30 years in good health. Some clones in this sample may be carry-over from other donors' samples. The CDR3 runs from the conserved cysteine through the conserved F or W. A D gene is named only where the DNA matches it firmly. The size entry is marked missing in some rows and otherwise reads once, few, many or a size class.

V gene	J gene	D gene	clone size	CDR3 DNA	CDR3 protein
TRBV4-1	TRBJ2-7	TRBD1	-	TGCGCCAGCAGCGCCCGACAGGGGGCGAGCGAGCAGTACTTC	CASSARQGASEQYF
TRBV28	TRBJ2-2	-	-	TGTGCCAGAAGGGTGAACACCGGGGAGCTGTTTTTT	CARRVNTGELFF
TRBV6-5	TRBJ2-3	-	-	TGTGCCAGCAGTTACGGGGTTACGCAGTATTTT	CASSYGVTQYF
TRBV10-3	TRBJ1-2	-	-	TGTGCCATCGGGCGGAGTAATGGCTACACCTTC	CAIGRSNGYTF
TRBV28	TRBJ1-1	-	-	TGTGCCAGCAGTTTAGAGGGGACTGAAGCTTTCTTT	CASSLEGTEAFF
TRBV7-3	TRBJ2-2	TRBD1	-	TGTGCCAGCAGCTGGACAGGGGGCCACACCGGGGAGCTGTTTTTT	CASSWTGGHTGELFF
TRBV5-6	TRBJ2-7	-	-	TGTGCCAGCAGCCACGTCGGCAGAAACTCCTACGAGCAGTACTTC	CASSHVGRNSYEQYF
TRBV11-2	TRBJ1-1	TRBD1	-	TGTGCCAGCAGCCCCTGGAGGGGGCCGGGGAGAGGGACTGAAGCTTTCTTT	CASSPWRGPGRGTEAFF
TRBV11-2	TRBJ2-4	-	-	TGTGCCAGCAGCTTAGGTCGGGCTTCCAAAAACATTCAGTACTTC	CASSLGRASKNIQYF
TRBV4-1	TRBJ2-5	TRBD1	-	TGCGCCAGCAGCCGAGCTGGGGACAGGGGTTTTGAGACCCAGTACTTC	CASSRAGDRGFETQYF
TRBV15	TRBJ2-1	-	-	TGTGCCACCAGTCCCGGACAGTCGTTTCTCGAGCAGTTCTTC	CATSPGQSFLEQFF
TRBV18	TRBJ2-1	-	-	TGTGCCAGCTCCGAACTGGGTGCCTGGCTCTTC	CASSELGAWLF
TRBV6-5	TRBJ2-6	-	-	TGTGCCAGCAGTTTCCAGAACTCTGGGGCCAACGTCCTGACTTTC	CASSFQNSGANVLTF
TRBV27	TRBJ2-7	-	-	TGTGCCAGCAGTTTATTTAGCTCCTACGAGCAGTACTTC	CASSLFSSYEQYF
TRBV27	TRBJ2-1	TRBD1	-	TGTGCCAGCAGTTTAGCAGGGGGCTACCAATACAATGAGCAGTTCTTC	CASSLAGGYQYNEQFF
TRBV7-8	TRBJ2-7	TRBD2	-	TGTGCCAGCAGCTCACTAGCGGGAGAGCCCTACGAGCAGTACTTC	CASSSLAGEPYEQYF
TRBV5-6	TRBJ2-5	-	-	TGTGCCAGCAGCCTTGGAAGCGGGACCCAGTACTTC	CASSLGSGTQYF
TRBV9	TRBJ2-7	TRBD1	-	TGTGCCAGCAGCGCTTTAGGGGGACAGGAAGGGGACGAGCAGTACTTC	CASSALGGQEGDEQYF
TRBV7-6	TRBJ2-3	TRBD2	-	TGTGCCAGCAGCCCGTTAACGGGAGGGACGGATACGCAGTATTTT	CASSPLTGGTDTQYF
TRBV27	TRBJ2-7	-	-	TGTGCCAGCAGTAGGTCGGGGCCGACCTACGAGCAGTACTTC	CASSRSGPTYEQYF
TRBV5-1	TRBJ1-1	-	-	TGCGCCAGCAGCTTTGCGCAAGGGGACGAAGAGAACACTGAAGCTTTCTTT	CASSFAQGDEENTEAFF
TRBV5-5	TRBJ2-7	-	-	TGTGCCAGCAGCTTGGCCGTTTGGGGCTCGGGCGAGCAGTACTTC	CASSLAVWGSGEQYF
TRBV7-9	TRBJ1-4	-	few	TGTGCCAGCAGCTTAGGTGCTGATGAAAAACTGTTTTTT	CASSLGADEKLFF
TRBV9	TRBJ1-4	TRBD1	-	TGTGCCAGCAGCATACAGGGGGCAACTAATGAAAAACTGTTTTTT	CASSIQGATNEKLFF
TRBV2	TRBJ2-1	-	-	TGTGCCAGCGATGGGGGGAAGGGGATTAGGAATGAGCAGTTCTTC	CASDGGKGIRNEQFF
TRBV27	TRBJ1-5	-	-	TGTGCCAGCAGTTGGGGGAGCGGCAATCAGCCCCAGCATTTT	CASSWGSGNQPQHF
TRBV9	TRBJ2-7	-	-	TGTGCCAGCAGTCCCGGCTCCTATCCGGCGGGAGAGCAGTACTTC	CASSPGSYPAGEQYF
TRBV5-6	TRBJ1-2	-	-	TGTGCCAGCAGCTTGGCAGCTAACTATGGCTACACCTTC	CASSLAANYGYTF
TRBV27	TRBJ2-7	TRBD1	-	TGTGCCAGCGGGCGGACAGGGATCGGCCACGAGCAGTACTTC	CASGRTGIGHEQYF
TRBV27	TRBJ2-6	TRBD1	-	TGTGCCAGCAAAGGGGGACAGGGAAACTCTGGGGCCAACGTCCTGACTTTC	CASKGGQGNSGANVLTF
TRBV4-2	TRBJ2-5	TRBD2	once	TGTGCCAGCAGCCTGACTAGCGGGAGTAAGTTGGAGACCCAGTACTTC	CASSLTSGSKLETQYF
TRBV11-2	TRBJ1-2	TRBD1	-	TGTGCCAGCAGCAAGGAGACAGGGAGGGATGGCTACACCTTC	CASSKETGRDGYTF
TRBV6-5	TRBJ2-5	TRBD2	once	TGTGCCAGCAATGGGCTAGCGGGGAACCAAGAGACCCAGTACTTC	CASNGLAGNQETQYF
TRBV7-3	TRBJ2-1	-	-	TGTGCCAGCAGCTTAAACTTTAGGGCGCCCTACAATGAGCAGTTCTTC	CASSLNFRAPYNEQFF
TRBV28	TRBJ2-5	-	-	TGTGCCAGCAGACCAACAAGGGGGAGAGCTGAGACCCAGTACTTC	CASRPTRGRAETQYF
TRBV9	TRBJ1-1	-	-	TGTGCCAGCAGCGTAGATTCGGGCACTGAAGCTTTCTTT	CASSVDSGTEAFF
TRBV7-9	TRBJ2-1	-	-	TGTGCCAGCAGCTTAGTTGCGGGAAAGAATGAGCAGTTCTTC	CASSLVAGKNEQFF
TRBV27	TRBJ1-5	-	-	TGTGCCAGCAGTTGGGGTGTAGGCAATCAGCCCCAGCATTTT	CASSWGVGNQPQHF
TRBV5-5	TRBJ1-1	-	-	TGTGCCAGCAGCTTCCCTTGGACCGCCCGCTCTGAAGCTTTCTTT	CASSFPWTARSEAFF